One and the same sample provided the 10 T cell receptor beta chains below, sequenced in a study of Graves' ophthalmopathy and Graves' hyperthyroidism. Amplification targeted the TCR beta CDR3 regions, with RNA transcripts as the source material. HTBI primers were employed in first-round RT-PCR, then a second-round multiplex PCR followed. In TCRdb, the multiplex PCR reads were re-called with MiXCR into one record per CDR3 protein. Seen here are some 520,000 distinct CDR3 sequences, about 15% observed once, and the top ten hold more than 8.5%. The sample taken for sequencing was blood. These receptors came from a woman in her thirties with Graves' ophthalmopathy.

This clonotype was counted many times. CDR3 nucleotide sequence: TGTGCCAGCAAGGGGGTGAGCACTGAAGCTTTCTTT. This sequence encodes CASKGVSTEAFF. The V and J genes are TRBV25-1 and TRBJ1-1; D possibly corresponds to TRBD1 (6 bases). The CDR3 spans 12 residues. The germline CDR1 and CDR2 sequences are MGHDK and SYGVNS. V was cut by 7 bases and J by 4 bases, with 10 bases left in between.

Ten or more counts support this clonotype. The V call is TRBV12-3 or TRBV12-4, the J call TRBJ2-7, with 8 bases that match TRBD1. The CDR3 is 14 amino acids. V lost 6 bases and J lost 2; bases outside the gene matches: 6. As DNA, the CDR3 is TGTGCCAGCAGCACGGACAGGGTAACCTACGAGCAGTACTTC. It encodes CASSTDRVTYEQYF.

This clonotype came up many times. The chain is built from TRBV3-1 and TRBJ1-1; 7 bases agree with TRBD1. Germline V gives CDR1 LGHDT, CDR2 YNNKEL (reference sequence). V lost 1 base to trimming and J lost 0 bases; unmatched junction nucleotides: 5. CDR3 length equals 16 residues. CDR3 region: CASSQVKGTVNTEAFF. DNA for the CDR3: TGTGCCAGCAGCCAAGTAAAAGGGACAGTGAACACTGAAGCTTTCTTT.

This clonotype was found many times. The V gene is TRBV27, the J gene TRBJ1-2, with D possibly TRBD1 on 6 matching bases. This CDR3 has 15 amino acids. Germline CDR1 is MNHEY and CDR2 is SMNVEV (reference sequence). V was shortened by 0 bases and J by 4 bases, with 12 bases between the two germline ends. CDR3 loop: CASSLSGGRGYGYTF. The CDR3 DNA sequence: TGTGCCAGCAGTTTATCAGGGGGACGGGGCTATGGCTACACCTTC.

This clonotype has ten or more counts. This chain joins TRBV19 and TRBJ2-2; 12 bases fit TRBD2. The CDR3 totals 15 residues. The J segment lost 4 bases and the V segment lost 7 bases, leaving 4 bases of the junction unmatched. The germline V gene has CDR1 LNHDA and CDR2 SQIVND (reference sequence). In nucleotides, the CDR3 is TGTGCCAGTACACTAGCGGGAGGAATCACCGGGGAGCTGTTTTTT. It translates to CASTLAGGITGELFF. Looking up the rest from reference TRBV19 and TRBJ2-2 gives the full variable domain: DGGITQSPKYLFRKEGQNVTLSCEQNLNHDAMYWYRQDPGQGLRLIYYSQIVNDFQKGDIAEGYSVSREKKESFPLTVTSAQKNPTAFYLCASTLAGGITGELFFGEGSRLTVL.

This clonotype was counted ten times or more. The rearrangement links TRBV10-3 to TRBJ2-7, with unresolved D. The CDR3 totals 15 residues. The germline V gene has CDR1 ENHRY and CDR2 SYGVKD. With 7 bases removed from V and 0 bases from J, the gap between germline ends came to 16 bases. CDR3 DNA: TGTGCCATCAAAGCCAACACCCTGAGCTCCTACGAGCAGTACTTC. As protein: CAIKANTLSSYEQYF.

This clonotype was observed at least ten times. This chain joins TRBV28 and TRBJ1-6; D remains unclear. Trimming pared 5 bases from V and 7 bases from J, leaving 12 bases between. This CDR3 contains 14 residues. Per germline, CDR1 MDHEN and CDR2 SYDVKM. The CDR3 sequence is CASSPGRLNSPLHF. CDR3 DNA sequence: TGTGCCAGCAGTCCCGGCCGGCTGAATTCACCCCTCCACTTT.

There are many counts of this clonotype. V is TRBV27 and J is TRBJ2-7, with a weak D call TRBD2 (6 bases). The CDR3 is made up of 13 amino acids. Deletions cut 5 bases from V and 6 bases from J, with 14 bases between. From germline, CDR1 is MNHEY and CDR2 SMNVEV (reference sequence). CDR3 sequence (DNA): TGTGCCAGCAGTGTCCCCGGGGGACCCGAGCAGTACTTC. Its protein is CASSVPGGPEQYF.

In this sample, this clonotype turned up a few times. The rearrangement links TRBV5-6 to TRBJ1-1, with D unclear. V gave up 4 bases and J gave up 8 bases, with 15 bases separating them. The CDR3 runs 13 residues. Germline V gene lookup returns CDR1 SGHDT and CDR2 YYEEEE. CDR3: CASSVRASLEAFF. CDR3 DNA sequence: TGTGCCAGCAGCGTCCGGGCATCCCTAGAAGCTTTCTTT.

As to this clonotype: This may arise from a read error, as a much more abundant clone is one base away. The chain couples TRBV7-8 to TRBJ2-6; D is perhaps TRBD1 or TRBD2 (5 bases each). Germline CDR1 is SGHVS and CDR2 is FQNEAQ. CDR3 length equals 18 residues. The CDR3 region is CASSLGFGLSSGADVLTF. CDR3 DNA sequence: TGTGCCAGCAGCTTAGGTTTCGGACTTTCCTCTGGGGCCGACGTCCTGACTTTC.